This T cell receptor beta chain was obtained from a study of technical replicates of blood from several donors. In this sample, this clone turned up once. Here immunoSEQ multiplex PCR was the method, and the copy in TCRdb shows in-frame clones only, minus some. The sample lists more than 90,000 clones, approximately 95% occurring once. Trimming stripped 1 base from V and 2 bases from J, with 14 bases between. CDR1 and CDR2 (germline): WNHNN, SYGVQD (reference sequence). The CDR3 has 16 amino acids. This clonotype originated in a human donor in good health. The source material was T cells isolated from PBMCs. The V call is TRBV10-1, the J call TRBJ2-5; possible D gene TRBD2, 6 bases. This chain's CDR3 is CASSEWGDGRQETQYF. Written as DNA, the CDR3 is TGCGCCAGCAGTGAGTGGGGGGATGGGAGGCAAGAGACCCAGTACTTC.